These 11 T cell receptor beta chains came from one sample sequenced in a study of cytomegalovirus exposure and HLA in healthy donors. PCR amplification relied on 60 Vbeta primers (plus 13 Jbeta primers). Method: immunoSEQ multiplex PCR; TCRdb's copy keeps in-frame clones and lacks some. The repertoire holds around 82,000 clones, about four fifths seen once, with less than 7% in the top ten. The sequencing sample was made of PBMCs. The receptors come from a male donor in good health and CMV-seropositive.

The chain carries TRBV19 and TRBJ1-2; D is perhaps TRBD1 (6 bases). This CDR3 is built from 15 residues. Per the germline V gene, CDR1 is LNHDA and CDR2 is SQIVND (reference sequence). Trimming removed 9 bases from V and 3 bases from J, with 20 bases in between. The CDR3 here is CASTWGHPGDYGYTF. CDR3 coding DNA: TGTGCCAGCACGTGGGGACACCCCGGGGACTATGGCTACACCTTC.

CDR3 in DNA: TGTGCCAGCAGCTTGGTAGCGGGAGGGCCTACCGGGGAGCTGTTTTTT. Protein product: CASSLVAGGPTGELFF. The chain uses TRBV5-6 and TRBJ2-2; 11 bases are shared with TRBD2. From germline, CDR1 is SGHDT and CDR2 YYEEEE. V shed 0 bases, J shed 5 bases, and the junction held 3 bases outside the gene matches. The CDR3 is 16 amino acids.

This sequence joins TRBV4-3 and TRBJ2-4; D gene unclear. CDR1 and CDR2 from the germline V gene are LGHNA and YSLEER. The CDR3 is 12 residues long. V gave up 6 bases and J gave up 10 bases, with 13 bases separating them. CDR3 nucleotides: TGCGCCAGCAGTGACGCGGAATGGATTCAGTACTTC. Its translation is CASSDAEWIQYF.

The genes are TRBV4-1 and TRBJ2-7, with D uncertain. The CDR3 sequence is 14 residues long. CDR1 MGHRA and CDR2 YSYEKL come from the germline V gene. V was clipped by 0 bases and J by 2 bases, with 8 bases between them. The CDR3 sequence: CASSQDAAAYEQYF. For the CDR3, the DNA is TGCGCCAGCAGCCAAGATGCGGCGGCCTACGAGCAGTACTTC.

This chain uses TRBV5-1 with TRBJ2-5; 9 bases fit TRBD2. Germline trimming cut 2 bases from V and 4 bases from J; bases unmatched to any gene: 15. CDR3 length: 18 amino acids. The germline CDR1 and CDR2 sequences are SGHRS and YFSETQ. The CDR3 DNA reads TGCGCCAGCAGCTTCTCCCCCGGGGGTAGCGGGAGCCCAGAGACCCAGTACTTC. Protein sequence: CASSFSPGGSGSPETQYF.

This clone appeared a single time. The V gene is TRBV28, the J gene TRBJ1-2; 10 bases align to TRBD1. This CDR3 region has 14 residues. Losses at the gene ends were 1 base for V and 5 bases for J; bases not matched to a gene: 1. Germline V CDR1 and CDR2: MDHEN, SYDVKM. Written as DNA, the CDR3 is TGTGCCAGCAGTTTATCGGACAGGGGGTATGGCTACACCTTC. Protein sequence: CASSLSDRGYGYTF.

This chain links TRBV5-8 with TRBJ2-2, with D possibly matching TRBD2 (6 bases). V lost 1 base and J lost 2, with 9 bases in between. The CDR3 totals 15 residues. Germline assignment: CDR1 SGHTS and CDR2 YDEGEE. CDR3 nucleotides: TGTGCCAGCAGCTTGCGACTAGGTAACACCGGGGAGCTGTTTTTT. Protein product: CASSLRLGNTGELFF.

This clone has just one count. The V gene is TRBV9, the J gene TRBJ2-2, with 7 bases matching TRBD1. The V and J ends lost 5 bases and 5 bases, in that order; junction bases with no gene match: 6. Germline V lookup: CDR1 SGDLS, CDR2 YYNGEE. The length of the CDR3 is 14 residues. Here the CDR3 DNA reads TGTGCCAGCAGTCAGACAGGGAGTACCGGGGAGCTGTTTTTT. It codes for CASSQTGSTGELFF.

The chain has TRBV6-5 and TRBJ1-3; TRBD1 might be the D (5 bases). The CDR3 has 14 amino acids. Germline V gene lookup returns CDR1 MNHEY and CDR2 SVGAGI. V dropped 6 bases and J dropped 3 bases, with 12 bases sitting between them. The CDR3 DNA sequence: TGTGCCAGCAGCCCCACGGGGGATGGAAACACCATATATTTT. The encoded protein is CASSPTGDGNTIYF.

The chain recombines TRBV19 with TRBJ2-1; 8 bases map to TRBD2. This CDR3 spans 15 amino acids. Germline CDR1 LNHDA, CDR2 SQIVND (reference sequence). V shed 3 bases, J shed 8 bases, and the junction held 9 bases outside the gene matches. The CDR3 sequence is CASSIASGWIHEQFF. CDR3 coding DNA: TGTGCCAGTAGTATCGCTAGCGGGTGGATCCATGAGCAGTTCTTC.

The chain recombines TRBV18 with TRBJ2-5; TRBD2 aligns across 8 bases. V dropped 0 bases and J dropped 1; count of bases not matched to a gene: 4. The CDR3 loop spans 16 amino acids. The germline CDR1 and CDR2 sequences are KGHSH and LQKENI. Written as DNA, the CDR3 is TGTGCCAGCTCACCACCCGGGGGGGCCATCCAAGAGACCCAGTACTTC. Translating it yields CASSPPGGAIQETQYF.